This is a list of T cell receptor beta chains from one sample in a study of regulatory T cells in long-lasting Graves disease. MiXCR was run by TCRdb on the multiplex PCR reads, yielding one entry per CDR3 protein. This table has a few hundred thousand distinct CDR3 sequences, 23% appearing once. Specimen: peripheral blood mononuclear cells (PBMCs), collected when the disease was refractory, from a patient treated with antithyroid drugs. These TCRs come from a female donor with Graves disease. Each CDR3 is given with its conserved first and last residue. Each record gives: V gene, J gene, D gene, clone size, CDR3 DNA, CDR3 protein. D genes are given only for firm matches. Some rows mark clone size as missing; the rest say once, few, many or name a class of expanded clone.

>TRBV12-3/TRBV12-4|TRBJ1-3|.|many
TGTGCCAGCAGTTTAAGTGCCTCTGGAAACACCATATATTTT
CASSLSASGNTIYF
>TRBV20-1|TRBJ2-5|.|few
TGCAGTGCCCCAGCTAGAGAACAAGAGACCCAGTACTTC
CSAPAREQETQYF
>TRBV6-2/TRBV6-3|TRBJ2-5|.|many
TGTGCCAGCAGTGTAAGGGGGGAGACCCAGTACTTC
CASSVRGETQYF
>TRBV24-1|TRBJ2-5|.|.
TGTGCCACCAGTGCAGGGGTAAGAGAGACCCAGTACTTC
CATSAGVRETQYF
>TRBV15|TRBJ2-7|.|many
TGTGCCACCAGCAGAGATGGGCGGTACGAGCAGTACTTC
CATSRDGRYEQYF
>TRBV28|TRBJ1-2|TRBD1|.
TGTGCCAGCAGCCCGAATGGAGGGGGCTTGGGGGGCTACACCTTC
CASSPNGGGLGGYTF
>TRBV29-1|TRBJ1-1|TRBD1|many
TGCAGCGTTCATCTTCAGGGGGCGAGCACTGAAGCTTTCTTT
CSVHLQGASTEAFF
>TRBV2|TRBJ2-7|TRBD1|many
TGTGCCAGCAGTCCGAGACAGGGTCAAGACTTC
CASSPRQGQDF
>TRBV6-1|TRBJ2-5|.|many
TGTGCCGCTAAGGAGTTCGGGCGGAAAGAGACCCAGTACTTC
CAAKEFGRKETQYF
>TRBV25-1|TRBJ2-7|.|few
TGTGCCGGAAGGGGGGGAGGGCGACAATTTTCCTACGAGCAGTACTTC
CAGRGGGRQFSYEQYF
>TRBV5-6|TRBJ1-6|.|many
TGTGCCAGCAGCTTGAGAGTTAATTCACCCCTCCACTTT
CASSLRVNSPLHF
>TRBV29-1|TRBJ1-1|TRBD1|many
TGCAGCGCCCTTGACAGGGGGGACACTGAAGCTTTCTTT
CSALDRGDTEAFF
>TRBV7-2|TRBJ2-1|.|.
TGTGCCAGCAGCCGAAGCCCTAGGGCATGGCTCGAGCAGTTCTTC
CASSRSPRAWLEQFF
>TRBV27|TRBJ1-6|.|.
TGTGCCAGCGGTCTCGGCAGGGGATCTTCACCCCTCCACTTT
CASGLGRGSSPLHF
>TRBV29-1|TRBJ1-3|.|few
TGCAGCGCACAAGACAGTAACTCTGGAAACACCACATATTTT
CSAQDSNSGNTTYF
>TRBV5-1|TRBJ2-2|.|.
TGCGCCAGCAGGACTGACCACGGGGAGCTGTTTTTT
CASRTDHGELFF
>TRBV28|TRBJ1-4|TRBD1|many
TGTGCCAGCAGTCCCTCACAGGGGGTAAATGAAAAACTGTTTTTT
CASSPSQGVNEKLFF
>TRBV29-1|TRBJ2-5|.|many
TGCAGCGTTGTTAAAATTTCCCAAGAGACCCAGTACTTC
CSVVKISQETQYF
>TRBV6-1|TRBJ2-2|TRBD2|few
TGTGCCAGCAGATATAGCGGGAGCGGGGCCGGGGAGCTGTTTTTT
CASRYSGSGAGELFF
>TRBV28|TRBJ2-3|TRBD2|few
TGTGCCAGCAGTTATGCGCTAGCGGGCAGACCTAGCACAGATACGCAGTATTTT
CASSYALAGRPSTDTQYF
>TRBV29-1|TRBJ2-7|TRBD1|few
TGCAGCGTCGAGACAGGGGTCTACGAGCAGTACTTC
CSVETGVYEQYF
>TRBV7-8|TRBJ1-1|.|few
TGTGCCAGCAGCCAGGAGAATGAAGCTTTCTTT
CASSQENEAFF
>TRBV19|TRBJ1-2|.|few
TGTGCCAGTAGTATAGAGAAGGGGGTGGGCTACACCTTC
CASSIEKGVGYTF
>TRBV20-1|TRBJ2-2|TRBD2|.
TGCAGTGCTAGTACTAGCGGGAGTTCGGGCACCGGGGAGCTGTTTTTT
CSASTSGSSGTGELFF
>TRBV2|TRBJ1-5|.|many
TGTGCCAGCAGTGAATATGCCTTAAATCAGCCCCAGCATTTT
CASSEYALNQPQHF
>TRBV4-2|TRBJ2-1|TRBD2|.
TGTGCCAGCAGCGAAGTAGTAAGGCTAGCGGTCGTGAGCTCCTACAATGAGCAGTTCTTC
CASSEVVRLAVVSSYNEQFF
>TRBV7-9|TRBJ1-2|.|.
TGTGCCAGCAGCCCATCGTCCAGGGGCGGTGGCTATGGCTACACCTTC
CASSPSSRGGGYGYTF
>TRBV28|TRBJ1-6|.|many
TGTGCCAGCAGTTTATGGAGGGCAAGTAGGGGGGATTCACCCCTCCACTTT
CASSLWRASRGDSPLHF
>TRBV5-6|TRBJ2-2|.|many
TGTGCCAGCAGCCTCTGGACTAACGGGGAGCTGTTTTTT
CASSLWTNGELFF
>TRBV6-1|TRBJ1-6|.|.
TGTGCCAGCAGGCCTCCGGGGCGAGATAATTCACCCCTCCACTTT
CASRPPGRDNSPLHF
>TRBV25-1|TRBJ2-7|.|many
TGTGCCAGCAGTGCCCTAGGGATCGAGCAGTACTTC
CASSALGIEQYF
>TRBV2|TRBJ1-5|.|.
TGTGCCATTGGAGGGCGGAGAAATCAGCCCCAGCATTTT
CAIGGRRNQPQHF
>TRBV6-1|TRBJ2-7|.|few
TGTGCCAGCGGGGTTTGGCTATCCTACGAGCAGTACTTC
CASGVWLSYEQYF
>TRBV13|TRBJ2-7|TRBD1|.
TGTGCCAGCAGCAATCCGGGACAGGGCCCCGGGGAGCAGTACTTC
CASSNPGQGPGEQYF
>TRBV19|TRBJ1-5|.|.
TGTGCCAGTACCGATGGGGGGCGCGGTTATCAGCCCCAGCATTTT
CASTDGGRGYQPQHF
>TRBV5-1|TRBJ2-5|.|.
TGCGCCAGCAGGCAACCGGGACGATCCCAAGAGACCCAGTACTTC
CASRQPGRSQETQYF
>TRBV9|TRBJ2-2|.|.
TGTGCCAGCCGACCCGCGAACACCGGGGAGCTGTTTTTT
CASRPANTGELFF
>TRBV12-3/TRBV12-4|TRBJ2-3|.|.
TGTGCCAGCAGACCGGACAGTCGCGCAGATACGCAGTATTTT
CASRPDSRADTQYF